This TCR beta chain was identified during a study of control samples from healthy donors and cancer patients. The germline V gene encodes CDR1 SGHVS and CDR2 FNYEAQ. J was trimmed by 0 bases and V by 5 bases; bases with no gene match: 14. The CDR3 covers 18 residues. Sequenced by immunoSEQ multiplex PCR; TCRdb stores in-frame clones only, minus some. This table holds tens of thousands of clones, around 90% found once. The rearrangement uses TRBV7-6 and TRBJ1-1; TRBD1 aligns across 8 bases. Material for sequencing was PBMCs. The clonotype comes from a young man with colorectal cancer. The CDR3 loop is CASSPLGGTGAMNTEAFF. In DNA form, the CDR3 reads TGTGCCAGCAGCCCCTTGGGTGGGACAGGAGCTATGAACACTGAAGCTTTCTTT.